This T cell receptor (beta chain) came from a study of blood T cell repertoires in COVID-19. In the source study's methods: Nucleated cell counts were estimated from reference gene primer amplification. Here immunoSEQ multiplex PCR was the method, and the copy in TCRdb shows in-frame clones only, minus some. The V and J calls and clone size were taken over from that table, and D and trimming were inferred from the DNA. The profile covers approximately 210,000 clones, with 90% to 95% appearing a single time and about 1.3% taken by the ten largest. This CDR3 has 12 residues. Trimming left V 4 bases short and J 0 bases short, with 4 bases between. CDR1 and CDR2 from the germline V gene are LGHDT and YNNKEL (reference sequence).

Sequencing used peripheral blood. The V call is TRBV3-1 (or the pseudogene TRBV3-2), the J call TRBJ2-7; D is ambiguous. This receptor was obtained from a man between 25 and 39 years old with acute or convalescent COVID-19. The CDR3: CASSPNSYEQYF. The CDR3 DNA is TGTGCCAGCAGCCCAAACTCCTACGAGCAGTACTTC.